This T cell receptor beta chain was obtained from a study of cytomegalovirus exposure and HLA in healthy donors. Study-level findings and limits: Reportedly, cytomegalovirus status was diagnosed with high sensitivity and specificity. Among donors in an Asian-associated ancestry cluster, a later analysis reportedly found fewer N-insertions than the roughly 610-donor mean. According to the study, around 180 TCR beta chains were cytomegalovirus-associated.

Concerning this clone itself: Its cognate antigen is unknown.

A multiplex PCR was run with 60 Vbeta primers and 13 Jbeta primers. Generated by immunoSEQ multiplex PCR, the TCRdb table keeps only in-frame clones and is missing some. The sample comprises around 83,000 clones, around 80% of which are singletons, and around 4.4% rests with the top ten. V was cut by 1 base and J by 5 bases, with 12 bases left in between. The V gene's germline CDR1 is GTSNPN and CDR2 SVGIG (reference sequence). This CDR3 has 13 residues. Sample: PBMCs. The chain employs TRBV30 and TRBJ2-7; a weak D match, TRBD1 (6 bases). The TCR originated in a male donor in good health and CMV-seropositive. CDR3 amino acids: CAWSGQGSHEQYF. Here the CDR3 DNA reads TGTGCCTGGAGTGGGCAGGGGTCCCACGAGCAGTACTTC.